This entry concerns a single T cell receptor (beta chain). Profiled with immunoSEQ multiplex PCR; TCRdb holds only in-frame clones, not every one. The repertoire holds roughly 240,000 clones, approximately 86% seen once, with about 3.5% in the top ten. The data were taken from a study of blood T cell repertoires in COVID-19. On the study more broadly: Specimens from acute and convalescent COVID-19 originated in the United States, Italy and Spain.

This receptor was identified in a man between 18 and 29 years old with active or convalescent COVID-19. The sequencing input was peripheral blood.

CDR3 sequence (DNA): TGTGCCAGCAGCTCTAGCTTAGACCTAGCGGAACTACAAGCCTACGAGCAGTACTTC. This encodes CASSSSLDLAELQAYEQYF. This chain joins TRBV7-9 and TRBJ2-7; 7 positions match TRBD2. V shed 4 bases, J shed 2 bases, and the junction held 20 bases outside the gene matches. The CDR3 is 19 amino acids. CDR1 is SEHNR, CDR2 FQNEAQ, per germline (reference sequence).